The 6 T cell receptor beta chains presented below share a single source sample, sequenced in a study of blood T cell repertoires in COVID-19. Assay: immunoSEQ multiplex PCR; the TCRdb copy retains only in-frame clones and omits some. Here the sample spans under 55,000 clones, about 89% being singletons. The sequencing sample was made of peripheral blood. These receptors were collected from a human donor in a cohort sampled during active COVID-19.

The CDR3 nucleotides read TGTGCCAGCAGCTTAGCCTTCGGGGGTGGGACTGAAGCTTTCTTT. This codes for CASSLAFGGGTEAFF. The rearrangement uses TRBV11-2 and TRBJ1-1; possibly TRBD1 for D (5 bases). The germline V gene encodes CDR1 SGHAT and CDR2 FQNNGV. V lost 1 base and J 5 bases, leaving 14 bases between the germline ends. The CDR3 is 15 amino acids.

The chain is built from TRBV28 and TRBJ1-1, with D uncertain. Germline V gives CDR1 MDHEN, CDR2 SYDVKM. Trimming pared 6 bases from V and 0 bases from J, leaving 23 bases between. This CDR3 has 18 residues. Written as DNA, the CDR3 is TGTGCCAGCAGCCCCGCCACAGCCGTGAGTTTTTTGAACACTGAAGCTTTCTTT. Protein sequence: CASSPATAVSFLNTEAFF.

This chain connects TRBV5-1 to TRBJ2-7; 14 bases map to TRBD2. Trimming at V came to 1 base and at J to 6 bases, leaving 6 bases not matched to a gene. CDR3 length equals 16 residues. Germline V lookup: CDR1 SGHRS, CDR2 YFSETQ. The CDR3 nucleotides are TGCGCCAGCAGCTTGACTACTGGACTAGCGGGGGGCGAGCAGTACTTC. Protein product: CASSLTTGLAGGEQYF.

CDR3 bases: TGTGCCAGCAGTTCTCAAGACCCTAGAGGCTTGTACGAGCAGTACTTC. Translated, it gives CASSSQDPRGLYEQYF. The V gene is TRBV28, the J gene TRBJ2-7; D not certain. The germline V gene has CDR1 MDHEN and CDR2 SYDVKM. The CDR3 runs 16 residues. V lost 4 bases and J 4 bases, leaving 20 bases between the germline ends.

This sequence joins TRBV6-5 and TRBJ1-2; the D is unclear. The germline V and J ends were trimmed by 0 bases and 8 bases, with 10 bases remaining between them. Germline V gives CDR1 MNHEY, CDR2 SVGAGI. This CDR3 has 13 amino acids. The CDR3 DNA follows: TGTGCCAGCAGTTACTCCCCCCGGGTCGGCTACACCTTC. Translation gives CASSYSPRVGYTF.

The J gene is TRBJ1-3, the V gene TRBV7-9; D may be TRBD1 (5 bases). V was pared by 4 bases and J by 0 bases, with 13 bases between. The CDR3 runs to 16 residues. Germline-derived CDR1 and CDR2 are SEHNR and FQNEAQ (reference sequence). The DNA of the CDR3 is TGTGCCAGCAGCTCCTCGGGCAGGGTCTCTGGAAACACCATATATTTT. It encodes CASSSSGRVSGNTIYF.